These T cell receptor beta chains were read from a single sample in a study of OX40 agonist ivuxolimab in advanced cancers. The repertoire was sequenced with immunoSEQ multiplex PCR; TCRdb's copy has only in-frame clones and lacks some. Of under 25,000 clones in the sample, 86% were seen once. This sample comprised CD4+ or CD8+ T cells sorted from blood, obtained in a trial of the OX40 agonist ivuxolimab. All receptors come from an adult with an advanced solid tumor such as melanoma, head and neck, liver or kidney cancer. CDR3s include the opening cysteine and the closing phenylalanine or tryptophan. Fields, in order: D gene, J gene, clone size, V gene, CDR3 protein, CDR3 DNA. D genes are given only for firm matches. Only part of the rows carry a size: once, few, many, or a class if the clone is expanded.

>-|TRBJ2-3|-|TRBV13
CASSLRQGRTDTQYF
TGTGCCAGCAGCTTACGGCAGGGGAGGACAGATACGCAGTATTTT
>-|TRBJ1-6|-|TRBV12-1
CASSSRQGARSSPLHF
TGTGCCAGCAGCTCCCGACAGGGGGCAAGAAGTTCACCCCTCCACTTT
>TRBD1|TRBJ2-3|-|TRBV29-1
CSVETRGLITDTQYF
TGCAGCGTTGAAACTAGGGGGCTAATCACAGATACGCAGTATTTT
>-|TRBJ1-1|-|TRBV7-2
CASSLAGGQAVEAFF
TGTGCCAGCAGCTTAGCGGGTGGGCAGGCGGTTGAAGCTTTCTTT
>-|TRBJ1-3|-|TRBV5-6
CASSLNGNTIYF
TGTGCCAGCAGCTTGAATGGAAACACCATATATTTT
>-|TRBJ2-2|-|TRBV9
CASSVAMSGELFF
TGTGCCAGCAGCGTAGCTATGTCCGGGGAGCTGTTTTTT
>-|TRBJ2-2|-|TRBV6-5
CASSPWAGSTGELFF
TGTGCCAGCAGTCCCTGGGCAGGGAGCACCGGGGAGCTGTTTTTT
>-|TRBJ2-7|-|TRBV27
CASSYGVYYEQYF
TGTGCCAGCAGTTATGGGGTCTACTACGAGCAGTACTTC
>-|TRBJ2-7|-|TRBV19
CASSMVTHYEQYF
TGTGCCAGTAGTATGGTCACCCACTACGAGCAGTACTTC
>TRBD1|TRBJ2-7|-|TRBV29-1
CSASGLRDRGFREQYF
TGCAGCGCGTCTGGCCTCCGGGACAGGGGCTTCCGCGAGCAGTACTTC
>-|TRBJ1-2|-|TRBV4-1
CASSEGPRYGYTF
TGCGCCAGCAGCGAGGGGCCGAGGTATGGCTACACCTTC
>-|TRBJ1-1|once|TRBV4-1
CASSQGQKVEAFF
TGCGCCAGCAGCCAAGGACAGAAAGTTGAAGCTTTCTTT
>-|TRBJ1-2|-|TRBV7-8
CASSLRANGDYGYTF
TGTGCCAGCAGCTTACGGGCAAACGGGGACTATGGCTACACCTTC
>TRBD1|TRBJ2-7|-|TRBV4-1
CASSQGQPVGRGYEQYF
TGCGCCAGCAGCCAGGGACAGCCGGTGGGTAGGGGATACGAGCAGTACTTC
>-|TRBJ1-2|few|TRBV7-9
CASSTSVAPGGYTF
TGTGCCAGCAGCACATCTGTAGCACCTGGGGGCTACACCTTC
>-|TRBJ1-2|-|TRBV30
CAWSVHGEDGYTF
TGTGCCTGGAGTGTACATGGGGAGGATGGCTACACCTTC
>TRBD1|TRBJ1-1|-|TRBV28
CASSLGGRGTEAFF
TGTGCCAGCAGTTTAGGGGGCAGGGGGACTGAAGCTTTCTTT
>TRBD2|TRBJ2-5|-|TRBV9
CASSVGLAGGPGETQYF
TGTGCCAGCAGCGTAGGACTAGCGGGGGGGCCGGGAGAGACCCAGTACTTC
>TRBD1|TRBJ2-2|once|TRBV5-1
CASSLGQGYTGELFF
TGCGCCAGCAGCTTGGGACAGGGATACACCGGGGAGCTGTTTTTT
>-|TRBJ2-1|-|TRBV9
CASSDGREQFF
TGTGCCAGCAGCGACGGCCGTGAGCAGTTCTTC
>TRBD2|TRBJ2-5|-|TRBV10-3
CAISGLAGIRQETQYF
TGTGCCATCAGTGGACTAGCGGGGATCAGACAAGAGACCCAGTACTTC
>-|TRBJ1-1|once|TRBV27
CASTSGGLELAFF
TGTGCCAGCACCTCCGGGGGGTTAGAATTAGCTTTCTTT
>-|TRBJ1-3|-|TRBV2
CASSEAGRSNTIYF
TGTGCCAGCAGTGAGGCAGGGCGGTCGAACACCATATATTTT
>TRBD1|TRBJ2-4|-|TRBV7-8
CASSPAQGASSKNIQYF
TGTGCCAGCAGCCCCGCACAGGGGGCATCGTCCAAAAACATTCAGTACTTC
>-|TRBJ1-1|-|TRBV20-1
CSARTQPSAFF
TGCAGTGCTAGAACACAGCCTTCGGCTTTCTTT
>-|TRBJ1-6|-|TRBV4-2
CASSPTPSSYNSPLHF
TGTGCCAGCAGCCCAACCCCTAGCTCCTATAATTCACCCCTCCACTTT
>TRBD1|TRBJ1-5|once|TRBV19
CASSIVGGQGPNQPQHF
TGTGCCAGTAGTATAGTAGGGGGACAGGGGCCCAATCAGCCCCAGCATTTT
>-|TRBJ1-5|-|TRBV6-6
CASSYSPVGQPQHF
TGTGCCAGCAGTTACTCCCCTGTTGGTCAGCCCCAGCATTTT
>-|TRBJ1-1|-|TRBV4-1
CASSRGRTTGNTEAFF
TGCGCCAGCAGCCGGGGACGGACTACCGGGAACACTGAAGCTTTCTTT
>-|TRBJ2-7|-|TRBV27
CASSSSAYEQYF
TGTGCCAGCAGTTCCTCCGCCTACGAGCAGTACTTC
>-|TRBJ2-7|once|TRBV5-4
CASSLGPEGAYEQYF
TGTGCCAGCAGCTTAGGGCCGGAGGGAGCCTACGAGCAGTACTTC
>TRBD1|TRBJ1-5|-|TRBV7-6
CASSAYRGQNQPQHF
TGTGCCAGCAGCGCCTACAGGGGGCAAAATCAGCCCCAGCATTTT
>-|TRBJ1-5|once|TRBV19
CASSPRGEGEVSQPQHF
TGTGCCAGTAGTCCTCGGGGAGAGGGGGAAGTAAGCCAGCCCCAGCATTTT
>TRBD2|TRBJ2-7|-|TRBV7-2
CASSLGIAGLLYEQYF
TGTGCCAGCAGCTTAGGGATAGCGGGATTACTCTACGAGCAGTACTTC
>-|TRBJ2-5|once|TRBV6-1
CASSEAETQYF
TGTGCCAGCAGTGAAGCCGAGACCCAGTACTTC
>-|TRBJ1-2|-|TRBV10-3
CAISEGRANYGYTF
TGTGCCATCAGTGAAGGCAGGGCCAACTATGGCTACACCTTC
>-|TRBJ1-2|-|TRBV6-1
CASSEADSYGGGYTF
TGTGCCAGCAGTGAAGCGGACAGCTATGGAGGAGGCTACACCTTC